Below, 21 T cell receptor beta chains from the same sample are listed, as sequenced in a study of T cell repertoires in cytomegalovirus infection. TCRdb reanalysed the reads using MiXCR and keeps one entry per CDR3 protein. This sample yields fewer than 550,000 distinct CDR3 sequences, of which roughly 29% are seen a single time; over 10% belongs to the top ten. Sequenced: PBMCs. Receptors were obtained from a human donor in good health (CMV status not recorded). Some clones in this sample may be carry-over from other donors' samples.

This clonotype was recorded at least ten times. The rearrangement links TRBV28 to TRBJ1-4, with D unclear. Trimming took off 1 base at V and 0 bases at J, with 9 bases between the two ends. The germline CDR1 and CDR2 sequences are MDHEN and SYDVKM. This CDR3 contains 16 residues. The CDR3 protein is CASSLLEGATNEKLFF. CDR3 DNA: TGTGCCAGCAGTTTATTGGAGGGAGCAACTAATGAAAAACTGTTTTTT. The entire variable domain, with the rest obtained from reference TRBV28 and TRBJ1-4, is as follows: DVKVTQSSRYLVKRTGEKVFLECVQDMDHENMFWYRQDPGLGLRLIYFSYDVKMKEKGDIPEGYSVSREKKERFSLILESASTNQTSMYLCASSLLEGATNEKLFFGSGTQLSVL.

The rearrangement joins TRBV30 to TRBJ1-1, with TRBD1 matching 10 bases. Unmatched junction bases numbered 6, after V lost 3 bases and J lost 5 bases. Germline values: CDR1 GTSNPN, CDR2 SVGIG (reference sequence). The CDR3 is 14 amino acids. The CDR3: CAWRGQGLGTEAFF. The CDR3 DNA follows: TGTGCCTGGAGGGGACAGGGGTTGGGTACTGAAGCTTTCTTT.

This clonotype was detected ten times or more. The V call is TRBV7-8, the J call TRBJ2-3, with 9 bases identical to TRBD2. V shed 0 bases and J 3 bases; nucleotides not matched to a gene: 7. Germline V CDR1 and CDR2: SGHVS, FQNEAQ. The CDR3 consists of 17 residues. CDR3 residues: CASSLAASSGRTDTQYF. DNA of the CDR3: TGTGCCAGCAGCTTAGCGGCGAGTAGCGGGAGAACAGATACGCAGTATTTT.

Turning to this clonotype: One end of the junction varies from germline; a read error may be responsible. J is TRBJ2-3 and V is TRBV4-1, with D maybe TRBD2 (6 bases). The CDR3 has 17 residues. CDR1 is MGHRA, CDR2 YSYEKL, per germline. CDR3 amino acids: CASSQDWAGLILNTQYF. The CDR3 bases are TGTGCCAGCAGCCAAGATTGGGCGGGACTGATCCTAAATACGCAGTATTTT.

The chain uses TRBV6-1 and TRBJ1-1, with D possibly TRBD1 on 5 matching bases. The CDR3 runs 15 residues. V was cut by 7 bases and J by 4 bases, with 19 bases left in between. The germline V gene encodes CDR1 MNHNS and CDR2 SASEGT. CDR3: CASIIFGGAFTEAFF. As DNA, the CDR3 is TGTGCCAGCATTATCTTCGGGGGAGCCTTCACTGAAGCTTTCTTT.

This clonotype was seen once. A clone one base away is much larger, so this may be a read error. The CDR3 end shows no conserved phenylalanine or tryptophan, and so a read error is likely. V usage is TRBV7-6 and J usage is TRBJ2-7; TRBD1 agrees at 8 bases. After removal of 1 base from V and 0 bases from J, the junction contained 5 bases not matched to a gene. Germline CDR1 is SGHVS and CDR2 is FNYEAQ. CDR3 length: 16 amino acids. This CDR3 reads CASSLERTGLSYEQYS. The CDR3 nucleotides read TGTGCCAGCAGCTTAGAGCGGACAGGGCTCTCCTACGAGCAGTACTCC.

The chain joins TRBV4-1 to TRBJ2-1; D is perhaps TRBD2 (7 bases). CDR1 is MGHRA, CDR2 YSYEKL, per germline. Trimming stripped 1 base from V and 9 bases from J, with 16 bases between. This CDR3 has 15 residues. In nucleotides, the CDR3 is TGCGCCAGCAGCCAAGTCGGGAGGATGGGGGCTGAGCAGTTCTTC. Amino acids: CASSQVGRMGAEQFF.

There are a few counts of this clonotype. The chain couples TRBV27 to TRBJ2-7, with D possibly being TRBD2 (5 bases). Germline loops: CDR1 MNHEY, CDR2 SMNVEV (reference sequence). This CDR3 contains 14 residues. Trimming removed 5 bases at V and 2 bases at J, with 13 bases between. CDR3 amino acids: CASSDRGITYEQYF. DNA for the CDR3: TGTGCCAGCAGTGATCGGGGAATAACCTACGAGCAGTACTTC.

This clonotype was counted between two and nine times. The CDR3 bases are TGTGCCAGCAGCGTAGGAGGGGATGGGGCCAACGTCCTGACTTTC. This encodes CASSVGGDGANVLTF. The chain is built from TRBV9 and TRBJ2-6; the D gene could be TRBD1 or TRBD2 (5 bases each). Germline V gene data show CDR1 as SGDLS and CDR2 as YYNGEE. V shed 0 bases and J shed 3 bases, with 7 bases lying between them. The CDR3 runs to 15 residues.

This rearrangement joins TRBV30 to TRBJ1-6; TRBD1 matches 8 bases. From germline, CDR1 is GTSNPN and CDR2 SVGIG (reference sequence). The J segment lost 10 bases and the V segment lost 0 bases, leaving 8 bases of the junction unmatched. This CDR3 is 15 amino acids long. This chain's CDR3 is CAWSVQDRELSPLHF. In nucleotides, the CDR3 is TGTGCCTGGAGTGTACAGGACAGGGAGTTGTCACCCCTCCACTTT. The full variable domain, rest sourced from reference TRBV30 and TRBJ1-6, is SQTIHQWPATLVQPVGSPLSLECTVEGTSNPNLYWYRQAAGRGLQLLFYSVGIGQISSEVPQNLSASRPQDRQFILSSKKLLLSDSGFYLCAWSVQDRELSPLHFGNGTRLTVT.

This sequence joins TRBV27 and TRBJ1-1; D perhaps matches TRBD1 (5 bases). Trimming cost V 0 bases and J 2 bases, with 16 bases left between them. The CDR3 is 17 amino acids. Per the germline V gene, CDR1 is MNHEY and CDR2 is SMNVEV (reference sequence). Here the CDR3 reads CASSLSLKRGYNTEAFF. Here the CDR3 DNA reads TGTGCCAGCAGTTTATCGTTGAAGAGGGGTTACAACACTGAAGCTTTCTTT.

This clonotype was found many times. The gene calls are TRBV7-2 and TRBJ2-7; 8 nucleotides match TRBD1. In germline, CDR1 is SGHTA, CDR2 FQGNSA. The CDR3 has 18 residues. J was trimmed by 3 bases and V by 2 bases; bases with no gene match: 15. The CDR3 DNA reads TGTGCCAGCAGCTTAAATCGGGACAGGAGGCCCACCGACTACGAGCAGTACTTC. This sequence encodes CASSLNRDRRPTDYEQYF.

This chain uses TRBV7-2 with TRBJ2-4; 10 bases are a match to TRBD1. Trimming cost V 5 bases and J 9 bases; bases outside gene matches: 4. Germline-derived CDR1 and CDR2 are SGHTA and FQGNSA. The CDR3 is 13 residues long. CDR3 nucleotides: TGTGCCAGCAGCGTGGGACAGGGGAGCATTCAGTACTTC. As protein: CASSVGQGSIQYF.

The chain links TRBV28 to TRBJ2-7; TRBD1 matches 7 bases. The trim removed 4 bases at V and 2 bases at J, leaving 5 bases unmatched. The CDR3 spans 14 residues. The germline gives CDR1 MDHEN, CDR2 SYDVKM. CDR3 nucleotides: TGTGCCAGCAGTTATAGGGGGCGACCCTACGAGCAGTACTTC. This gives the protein CASSYRGRPYEQYF.

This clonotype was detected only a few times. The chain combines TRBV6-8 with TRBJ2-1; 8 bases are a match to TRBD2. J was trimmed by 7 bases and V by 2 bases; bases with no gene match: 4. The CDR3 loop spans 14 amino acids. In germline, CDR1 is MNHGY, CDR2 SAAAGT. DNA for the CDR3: TGTGCCAGCAGTTACGGGACTAGTCTGAATGAGCAGTTCTTC. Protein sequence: CASSYGTSLNEQFF.

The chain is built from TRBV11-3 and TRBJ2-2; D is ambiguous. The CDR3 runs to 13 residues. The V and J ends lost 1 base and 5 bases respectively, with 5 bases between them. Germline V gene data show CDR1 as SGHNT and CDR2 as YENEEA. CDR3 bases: TGTGCCAGCAGCTTAGGTGAAACCGGGGAGCTGTTTTTT. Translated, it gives CASSLGETGELFF.

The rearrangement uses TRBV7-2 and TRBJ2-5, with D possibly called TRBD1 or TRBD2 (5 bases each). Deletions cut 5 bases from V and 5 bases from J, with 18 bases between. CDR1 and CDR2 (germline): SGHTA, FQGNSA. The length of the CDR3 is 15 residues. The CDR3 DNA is TGTGCCAGCAGCCTTTTCCCACGGGGCCCGGAGACCCAGTACTTC. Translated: CASSLFPRGPETQYF.

The DNA for the CDR3 is TGTGCCAGCAGTTACGGTAGCGGGAGCGCGAGAACCGGGGAGCTGTTTTTT. It yields the protein CASSYGSGSARTGELFF. The chain uses TRBV6-2 or TRBV6-3 and TRBJ2-2, with 9 bases aligning to TRBD2. The germline gives CDR1 MNHEY, CDR2 SVGEGT. The CDR3 consists of 17 residues. V lost 2 bases to trimming and J lost 5 bases; unmatched junction nucleotides: 9.

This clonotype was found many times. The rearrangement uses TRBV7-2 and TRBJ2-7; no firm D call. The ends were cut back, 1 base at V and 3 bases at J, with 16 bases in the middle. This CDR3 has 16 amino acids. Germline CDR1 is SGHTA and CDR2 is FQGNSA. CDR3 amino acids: CASSLVKGPPYYEQYF. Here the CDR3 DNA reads TGTGCCAGCAGCTTAGTCAAGGGCCCCCCGTACTACGAGCAGTACTTC.

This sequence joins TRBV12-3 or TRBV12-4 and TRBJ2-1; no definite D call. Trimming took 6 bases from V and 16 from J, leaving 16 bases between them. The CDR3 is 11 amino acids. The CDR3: CASRTQSVSFF. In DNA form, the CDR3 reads TGTGCCAGCAGGACACAATCGGTTAGTTTCTTC.

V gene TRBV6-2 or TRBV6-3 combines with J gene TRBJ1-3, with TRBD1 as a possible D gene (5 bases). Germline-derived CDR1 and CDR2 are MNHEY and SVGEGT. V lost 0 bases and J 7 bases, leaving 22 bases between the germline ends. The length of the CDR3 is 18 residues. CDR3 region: CASSYSTRPGRDENTIYF. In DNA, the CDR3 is TGTGCCAGCAGTTACTCGACGCGGCCTGGGAGGGACGAGAACACCATATATTTT.